These 15 T cell receptor beta chains share one sample of origin, sequenced in a study of cytomegalovirus exposure and HLA in healthy donors. 13 Jbeta primers and 60 Vbeta primers were used for the PCR. TCRdb keeps only in-frame clones here, not all; method: immunoSEQ multiplex PCR. Counted here are more than 45,000 clones, over 60% occurring once; the ten biggest clones make up 2.7%. The sequencing sample was made of PBMCs. The receptors here all came from a woman aged 40 to 50 in good health and CMV-seropositive.

The chain couples TRBV5-1 to TRBJ2-6; 7 bases are a match to TRBD1. This CDR3 has 15 residues. J lost 2 bases, V lost 2 bases, and 1 base had no gene match. Germline V gives CDR1 SGHRS, CDR2 YFSETQ. This chain's CDR3 is CASSFTGAGANVLTF. For the CDR3, the DNA is TGCGCCAGCAGCTTTACAGGGGCTGGGGCCAACGTCCTGACTTTC.

The chain recombines TRBV10-3 with TRBJ1-2, with D maybe TRBD1 (5 bases). This CDR3 comprises 14 residues. The ends were cut back, 0 bases at V and 6 bases at J, with 11 bases in the middle. CDR1 and CDR2 from the germline V gene are ENHRY and SYGVKD. The CDR3 DNA is TGTGCCATCAGTGAGTCTAGGGGAGGTAATGGCTACACCTTC. The encoded protein is CAISESRGGNGYTF.

This clone was observed a few times. The chain uses TRBV4-1 and TRBJ1-6; the D gene is possibly TRBD1 (5 bases). The germline gives CDR1 MGHRA, CDR2 YSYEKL. Trimming cost V 3 bases and J 5 bases, with 11 bases left between them. This CDR3 contains 15 residues. This CDR3 reads CASSQIIQDNSPLHF. In DNA form, the CDR3 reads TGCGCCAGCAGCCAGATTATACAGGATAATTCACCCCTCCACTTT.

V and J are TRBV5-1 and TRBJ2-3, with 15 bases matching TRBD2. The germline CDR1 and CDR2 sequences are SGHRS and YFSETQ. The CDR3 has 19 residues. V lost 4 bases and J lost 3; bases outside the gene matches: 12. CDR3 loop: CASSSGLAGGREETDTQYF. The CDR3 DNA reads TGCGCCAGCAGCAGCGGACTAGCGGGGGGGCGAGAAGAGACAGATACGCAGTATTTT.

The chain has TRBV6-5 and TRBJ2-1, with 12 bases aligning to TRBD1. Germline CDR1 MNHEY, CDR2 SVGAGI. V lost 7 bases to trimming and J lost 7 bases; unmatched junction nucleotides: 8. The CDR3 contains 15 residues. For the CDR3, the DNA is TGTGCCAGCAATTTCCGGGACAGGGGGCAGAATGAGCAGTTCTTC. This translates into CASNFRDRGQNEQFF.

This rearrangement joins TRBV6-1 to TRBJ2-7; D is unclear. Trimming pared 8 bases from V and 0 bases from J, leaving 11 bases between. The CDR3 is 13 residues long. CDR1 and CDR2 (germline): MNHNS, SASEGT. The DNA for the CDR3 is TGTGCCAGCGGTGGCAGGAACTCCTACGAGCAGTACTTC. Its translation: CASGGRNSYEQYF.

The chain employs TRBV29-1 and TRBJ1-2; 8 bases line up with TRBD1. Trimming took 3 bases from V and 0 from J; bases not matched to a gene: 6. The CDR3 is 15 residues long. Germline lookup yields CDR1 SQVTM and CDR2 ANQGSEA. CDR3 nucleotide sequence: TGCAGCGTTGATCACAGGGGGAGAACTAACTATGGCTACACCTTC. Translation: CSVDHRGRTNYGYTF.

The chain carries TRBV5-4 and TRBJ2-3; TRBD1 matches 7 bases. The CDR3 is 15 residues long. Trimming at V came to 4 bases and at J to 2 bases, leaving 7 bases not matched to a gene. CDR1 is SGHNT, CDR2 YYREEE, per germline (reference sequence). For the CDR3, the DNA is TGTGCCAGCAGCCATGACAGGGTGTTCACAGATACGCAGTATTTT. It encodes CASSHDRVFTDTQYF.

The chain recombines TRBV7-7 with TRBJ2-2, with D possibly being TRBD2 (7 bases). This CDR3 is 15 amino acids long. Trimming left V 10 bases short and J 1 base short, with 16 bases between. Germline V lookup: CDR1 SSHAT, CDR2 FNYEAQ (reference sequence). The CDR3 here is CATEGGGRNTGELFF. For the CDR3, the DNA is TGTGCCACGGAGGGGGGGGGACGGAACACCGGGGAGCTGTTTTTT.

The genes are TRBV15 and TRBJ1-5; D remains ambiguous. This CDR3 spans 14 amino acids. The ends were cut back, 6 bases at V and 5 bases at J, with 14 bases in the middle. Germline V gives CDR1 LNHNV, CDR2 YYDKDF (reference sequence). CDR3 amino acids: CATSEVGAYQPQHF. The CDR3 nucleotides read TGTGCCACCAGTGAGGTAGGCGCTTATCAGCCCCAGCATTTT. Full variable domain (remainder filled in from reference TRBV15 and TRBJ1-5): DAMVIQNPRYQVTQFGKPVTLSCSQTLNHNVMYWYQQKSSQAPKLLFHYYDKDFNNEADTPDNFQSRRPNTSFCFLDIRSPGLGDTAMYLCATSEVGAYQPQHFGDGTRLSIL.

The rearrangement uses TRBV11-2 and TRBJ2-3, with 11 bases matching TRBD2. Germline V gene data show CDR1 as SGHAT and CDR2 as FQNNGV. The V gene end was trimmed by 6 bases and the J gene end by 1 base; junction bases not matched to a gene: 0. The CDR3 length is 14 residues. CDR3 coding DNA: TGTGCCAGCAGACTAGCGGGGGGCACAGATACGCAGTATTTT. Translation gives CASRLAGGTDTQYF.

The chain combines TRBV6-4 with TRBJ2-5; 11 bases are shared with TRBD2. There are 17 residues in the CDR3. CDR1 is MRHNA, CDR2 SNTAGT, per germline. Losses at the gene ends were 2 bases for V and 4 bases for J; bases not matched to a gene: 9. The CDR3 DNA reads TGTGCCAGCAGTGACGGGCTAGCGGGGGGCCCGGCAGAGACCCAGTACTTC. Amino acid sequence: CASSDGLAGGPAETQYF.

This clone was counted once. The chain uses TRBV7-9 and TRBJ1-2, with D hard to call. CDR1 is SEHNR, CDR2 FQNEAQ, per germline (reference sequence). CDR3 length equals 14 residues. Trimming removed 5 bases at V and 8 bases at J, with 18 bases between. The CDR3 is CASSSGSREVGYTF. In nucleotides, the CDR3 is TGTGCCAGCAGCAGCGGTTCCCGGGAAGTAGGCTACACCTTC.

The chain couples TRBV10-2 to TRBJ1-1; D is undetermined. CDR3 length equals 13 residues. Deletions cut 6 bases from V and 6 bases from J, with 14 bases between. CDR1 is WSHSY, CDR2 SAAADI, per germline. As DNA, the CDR3 is TGCGCCAGCAGCATTCGGGGAGGGCCTGAAGCTTTCTTT. Protein: CASSIRGGPEAFF.

The chain uses TRBV7-2 and TRBJ1-1; no clear D. The CDR3 sequence is 16 residues long. V was shortened by 2 bases and J by 6 bases, with 19 bases between the two germline ends. Germline V lookup: CDR1 SGHTA, CDR2 FQGNSA. The CDR3 here is CASSLYGQKISSEAFF. DNA of the CDR3: TGTGCCAGCAGCTTATATGGGCAGAAAATAAGCTCTGAAGCTTTCTTT.